Below are 27 T cell receptor beta chains sequenced from a single sample in a study of CD8 T cells in Susac syndrome (dated by TCRdb to between 2017 and 2020). Library method: the immunoSEQ multiplex PCR assay. RNA was extracted using the RNeasy kit, and about 0.5 to 1 ug of the RNA was reverse transcribed with random hexamers. TCRdb applied fastp at Q25 and MiXCR to the public reads, then kept only in-frame beta chains. Merged by CDR3 protein, the rows form single entries marked with the most common genes and DNA. The sample records a few hundred thousand distinct CDR3 sequences, around 93% of which are singletons. The top ten constitute under 0.2% of the sample. The specimen was CD4+ T cells from PBMCs. The receptors shown here come from a human donor with Susac syndrome.

This chain connects TRBV20-1 to TRBJ2-5; no clear D. Germline-derived CDR1 and CDR2 are DFQATT and SNEGSKA (reference sequence). Trimming took off 2 bases at V and 5 bases at J, with 9 bases between the two ends. The CDR3 contains 12 residues. In nucleotides, the CDR3 is TGCAGTGCTAGAATAGATGGTGAGACCCAGTACTTC. It encodes CSARIDGETQYF.

This chain connects TRBV20-1 to TRBJ1-1; tentative D call: TRBD1 (6 bases). Germline V gene sequence: CDR1 DFQATT, CDR2 SNEGSKA (reference sequence). With 0 bases removed from V and 3 bases from J, the gap between germline ends came to 14 bases. There are 15 residues in the CDR3. The CDR3 coding sequence is TGCAGTGCTAGAGAGGGGGGGCGACCGGACACTGAAGCTTTCTTT. Amino acids: CSAREGGRPDTEAFF.

The gene calls are TRBV6-2 or TRBV6-3 and TRBJ1-5; TRBD1 agrees at 8 bases. Germline assignment: CDR1 MNHEY and CDR2 SVGEGT. The V segment lost 6 bases and the J segment 6 bases; nucleotides outside the gene matches: 4. This CDR3 has 13 amino acids. CDR3 coding DNA: TGTGCCAGCAGCGACAGGGGCGGTCAGCCCCAGCATTTT. Its protein product is CASSDRGGQPQHF.

The chain links TRBV4-3 to TRBJ2-2; D possibly corresponds to TRBD2 (6 bases). The CDR3 loop spans 17 amino acids. V was pared by 3 bases and J by 10 bases, with 24 bases between. Germline V gene sequence: CDR1 LGHNA, CDR2 YSLEER. CDR3 in amino acids: CASSQAPGDLGTQELFF. CDR3 bases: TGCGCCAGCAGCCAGGCCCCGGGAGATCTGGGAACCCAGGAGCTGTTTTTT.

The V and J genes are TRBV6-1 and TRBJ1-6; unclear D gene. There are 18 residues in the CDR3. Trimming took off 6 bases at V and 10 bases at J, with 28 bases between the two ends. The V gene's germline CDR1 is MNHNS and CDR2 SASEGT. The CDR3 DNA reads as TGTGCCAGCAGCGACATCCCTTCCCATTTCGTCACCCAATCACCCCTCCACTTT. It yields the protein CASSDIPSHFVTQSPLHF.

The gene calls are TRBV25-1 and TRBJ2-7; maybe TRBD1 (5 bases). Germline loops: CDR1 MGHDK, CDR2 SYGVNS. The V end was cut by 8 bases, the J end by 7 bases, with 12 bases between. This CDR3 spans 11 amino acids. The CDR3 loop is CASGRVGEQYF. CDR3 bases: TGTGCCAGCGGCAGGGTAGGGGAGCAGTACTTC.

The chain recombines TRBV6-2 or TRBV6-3 with TRBJ2-4, with D maybe TRBD2 (6 bases). The V gene lost 0 bases and the J gene lost 0 bases, with 12 bases spanning the gap. The germline V gene has CDR1 MNHEY and CDR2 SVGEGT. The CDR3 extends over 17 amino acids. CDR3 nucleotide sequence: TGTGCCAGCAGTTACTCGACAACGGGGGTAGCCAAAAACATTCAGTACTTC. Translation: CASSYSTTGVAKNIQYF.

The CDR3 nucleotides read TGCGCCAGCAGCTTGGAATCTCACGAGCAGTACTTC. Protein: CASSLESHEQYF. The chain joins TRBV5-1 to TRBJ2-7, with D unresolved. Germline loops: CDR1 SGHRS, CDR2 YFSETQ. Trimming removed 0 bases at V and 5 bases at J, with 6 bases between. CDR3 size: 12 residues.

The CDR3 DNA is TGTGCCACCAGCAGTTCTCTACCCCTCGGACAGGGTAGGAATGAGCAGTTCTTC. Translating gives CATSSSLPLGQGRNEQFF. This rearrangement joins TRBV15 to TRBJ2-1; 8 bases fit TRBD1. Germline CDR1 is LNHNV and CDR2 is YYDKDF (reference sequence). This CDR3 region has 18 residues. With 3 bases clipped from V and 7 bases from J, the junction kept 17 bases outside the gene matches. The variable domain in full, with the rest retrieved from reference TRBV15 and TRBJ2-1, is DAMVIQNPRYQVTQFGKPVTLSCSQTLNHNVMYWYQQKSSQAPKLLFHYYDKDFNNEADTPDNFQSRRPNTSFCFLDIRSPGLGDTAMYLCATSSSLPLGQGRNEQFFGPGTRLTVL.

This chain connects TRBV20-1 to TRBJ2-1; 8 bases map to TRBD2. The V gene's germline CDR1 is DFQATT and CDR2 SNEGSKA (reference sequence). The CDR3 extends over 14 amino acids. Trimming took 1 base from V and 7 from J; bases not matched to a gene: 6. CDR3 in DNA: TGCAGTGCTAGAGCGGGGGGGCCTGGGAATGAGCAGTTCTTC. As protein: CSARAGGPGNEQFF.

The J gene is TRBJ1-6, the V gene TRBV13; 7 bases agree with TRBD1. After removal of 5 bases from V and 7 bases from J, the junction contained 8 bases not matched to a gene. The CDR3 is made up of 15 amino acids. Germline V gene data show CDR1 as PRHDT and CDR2 as FYEKMQ (reference sequence). In DNA, the CDR3 is TGTGCCAGCAGCATCCGGACAGGTCAAAATTCACCCCTCCACTTT. Translation: CASSIRTGQNSPLHF.

The sample holds one count of this clonotype. The chain recombines TRBV5-6 with TRBJ2-3; 9 bases line up with TRBD1. Germline V gene data show CDR1 as SGHDT and CDR2 as YYEEEE. This CDR3 has 13 residues. Trimming took 4 bases from V and 6 from J; bases not matched to a gene: 3. The CDR3 nucleotides are TGTGCCAGCAGCCGGGACAGGGCGGATACGCAGTATTTT. This gives the protein CASSRDRADTQYF.

The chain combines TRBV5-1 with TRBJ2-5, with D tentatively TRBD2 (6 bases). The CDR3 runs 14 residues. The germline CDR1 and CDR2 sequences are SGHRS and YFSETQ. Trimming removed 6 bases at V and 4 bases at J, with 16 bases between. Written as DNA, the CDR3 is TGCGCCAGCACCGGGACTTACCCCCGAGAGACCCAGTACTTC. It yields the protein CASTGTYPRETQYF.

This chain connects TRBV30 to TRBJ2-1, with D possibly matching TRBD1 (7 bases). V lost 1 base, J lost 5 bases, and 12 bases lay in between. CDR1 and CDR2 (germline): GTSNPN, SVGIG (reference sequence). The CDR3 covers 14 residues. In nucleotides, the CDR3 is TGTGCCTGGAGTGCCAGGGGGGCGGACAATGAGCAGTTCTTC. Protein product: CAWSARGADNEQFF. Variable domain in full (rest from reference TRBV30 and TRBJ2-1): SQTIHQWPATLVQPVGSPLSLECTVEGTSNPNLYWYRQAAGRGLQLLFYSVGIGQISSEVPQNLSASRPQDRQFILSSKKLLLSDSGFYLCAWSARGADNEQFFGPGTRLTVL.

The chain joins TRBV29-1 to TRBJ2-6, with TRBD1 matching over 8 bases. The junction had 0 bases not matched to a gene; V was cut back by 6 bases and J by 2 bases. From germline, CDR1 is SQVTM and CDR2 ANQGSEA. The CDR3 totals 13 residues. The CDR3 spells CSVTGAGANVLTF. CDR3 nucleotides: TGCAGCGTGACAGGGGCTGGGGCCAACGTCCTGACTTTC.

The CDR3 protein is CASSPPWQGASYTF. CDR3 nucleotides: TGTGCCAGCTCACCACCGTGGCAGGGGGCGAGCTACACCTTC. The chain carries TRBV18 and TRBJ1-2, with 8 bases aligning to TRBD1. This CDR3 is 14 amino acids long. With V trimmed by 0 bases and J by 9 bases, 6 bases remained unmatched. From germline, CDR1 is KGHSH and CDR2 LQKENI.

The chain recombines TRBV5-1 with TRBJ2-7; TRBD1 agrees at 12 bases. With V trimmed by 0 bases and J by 6 bases, 1 base remained unmatched. Germline assignment: CDR1 SGHRS and CDR2 YFSETQ. This CDR3 spans 14 amino acids. The CDR3 nucleotides are TGCGCCAGCAGCTTGGCGGGACAGGGGGCCGAGCAGTACTTC. Protein sequence: CASSLAGQGAEQYF.

The rearrangement joins TRBV4-1 to TRBJ2-5; 7 positions agree with TRBD1. V was pared by 4 bases and J by 2 bases, with 10 bases of the junction left unmatched. The CDR3 has 16 residues. CDR1 is MGHRA, CDR2 YSYEKL, per germline. The DNA of the CDR3 is TGCGCCAGCAGCCTCCTTCCCGGGACAGCACAAGAGACCCAGTACTTC. It is translated as CASSLLPGTAQETQYF.

The chain employs TRBV10-3 and TRBJ2-3; TRBD2 might be the D (7 bases). V dropped 7 bases and J dropped 6 bases, with 14 bases sitting between them. The CDR3 spans 13 residues. CDR1 is ENHRY and CDR2 is SYGVKD in the germline V gene. CDR3 DNA sequence: TGTGCCATCAAGGCGGGGGCGCCGGATACGCAGTATTTT. Protein sequence: CAIKAGAPDTQYF.

This sequence joins TRBV7-3 and TRBJ1-5; D gene uncertain. The CDR3 is made up of 17 amino acids. V lost 5 bases, J lost 0 bases, and 17 bases lay in between. The germline CDR1 and CDR2 sequences are SGHTA and FQGTGA. This CDR3 reads CASSHPPLADSNQPQHF. As DNA, the CDR3 is TGTGCCAGCAGCCACCCCCCTCTTGCGGATAGCAATCAGCCCCAGCATTTT.

The chain couples TRBV3-1 to TRBJ1-1; D is undetermined. Germline CDR1 reads LGHDT; CDR2 reads YNNKEL (reference sequence). Trimming took off 0 bases at V and 3 bases at J, with 11 bases between the two ends. CDR3 length: 15 residues. The CDR3 DNA reads TGTGCCAGCAGCCAAGACTTGGCAATAGACACTGAAGCTTTCTTT. Its protein product is CASSQDLAIDTEAFF.

V is TRBV19 and J is TRBJ2-3, with 9 nucleotides matching TRBD1. V gave up 8 bases and J gave up 6 bases; unmatched junction bases: 12. In germline, CDR1 is LNHDA, CDR2 SQIVND (reference sequence). This CDR3 comprises 15 residues. The CDR3 spells CASSPGTGTGDTQYF. The CDR3 bases are TGTGCCAGTTCCCCCGGGACAGGGACGGGGGATACGCAGTATTTT.

The chain links TRBV29-1 to TRBJ2-5, with D maybe TRBD2 (5 bases). The length of the CDR3 is 11 residues. CDR1 is SQVTM and CDR2 is ANQGSEA in the germline V gene. V lost 5 bases, J lost 1 base, and 5 bases lay in between. The DNA of the CDR3 is TGCAGCGTTCGGGGCCAAGAGACCCAGTACTTC. It encodes CSVRGQETQYF.

V usage is TRBV30 and J usage is TRBJ2-1; the D gene could be TRBD1 or TRBD2 (5 bases each). The CDR3 consists of 11 residues. Germline V lookup: CDR1 GTSNPN, CDR2 SVGIG (reference sequence). V lost 4 bases, J lost 10 bases, and 11 bases lay in between. Written as DNA, the CDR3 is TGTGCCTGGACAGGGAGCCGAGAGCAGTTCTTC. This encodes CAWTGSREQFF.

CDR3 loop: CASSGGQVARELFF. The CDR3 DNA follows: TGCGCCAGCAGCGGCGGACAGGTCGCGCGGGAGCTGTTTTTT. The chain has TRBV5-1 and TRBJ2-2, with 7 bases aligning to TRBD1. The CDR3 runs to 14 residues. Germline V CDR1 and CDR2: SGHRS, YFSETQ. The V and J ends lost 4 bases and 9 bases, in that order; junction bases with no gene match: 9.

V gene TRBV21-1 combines with J gene TRBJ1-6; the table assigns TRBD1, which was not confirmed against the DNA. TRBV21-1 is reported as a pseudogene. The CDR3 totals 13 residues. CDR3 amino acids: CASSIRQNSPLHF. The CDR3, as DNA: TGTGCCAGCAGCATTCGACAGAATTCACCCCTCCACTTT.

V is TRBV9 and J is TRBJ1-1; D gene ambiguous. Germline V gene sequence: CDR1 SGDLS, CDR2 YYNGEE. This CDR3 comprises 15 residues. V was cut by 0 bases and J by 4 bases, with 13 bases left in between. This CDR3 reads CASSVVTVGSTEAFF. The CDR3 DNA sequence: TGTGCCAGCAGCGTAGTCACGGTCGGTAGCACTGAAGCTTTCTTT.